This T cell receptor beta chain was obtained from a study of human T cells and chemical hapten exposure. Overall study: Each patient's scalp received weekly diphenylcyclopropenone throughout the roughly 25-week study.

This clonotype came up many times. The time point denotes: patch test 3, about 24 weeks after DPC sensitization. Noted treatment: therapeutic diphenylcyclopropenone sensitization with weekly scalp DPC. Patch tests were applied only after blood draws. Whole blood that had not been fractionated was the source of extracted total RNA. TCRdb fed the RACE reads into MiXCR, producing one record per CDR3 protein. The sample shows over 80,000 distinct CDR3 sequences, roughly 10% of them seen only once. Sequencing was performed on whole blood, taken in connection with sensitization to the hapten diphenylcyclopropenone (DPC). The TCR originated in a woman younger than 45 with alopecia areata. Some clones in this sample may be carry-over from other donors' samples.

The CDR3 sequence: CSARVGPRVGNEQFF. For the CDR3, the DNA is TGCAGTGCTAGAGTGGGGCCCCGCGTCGGCAATGAGCAGTTCTTC. The V gene is TRBV20-1, the J gene TRBJ2-1, with TRBD1 as a possible D gene (5 bases). Germline V CDR1 and CDR2: DFQATT, SNEGSKA (reference sequence). This CDR3 has 15 residues. V lost 1 base and J 6 bases, leaving 16 bases between the germline ends.